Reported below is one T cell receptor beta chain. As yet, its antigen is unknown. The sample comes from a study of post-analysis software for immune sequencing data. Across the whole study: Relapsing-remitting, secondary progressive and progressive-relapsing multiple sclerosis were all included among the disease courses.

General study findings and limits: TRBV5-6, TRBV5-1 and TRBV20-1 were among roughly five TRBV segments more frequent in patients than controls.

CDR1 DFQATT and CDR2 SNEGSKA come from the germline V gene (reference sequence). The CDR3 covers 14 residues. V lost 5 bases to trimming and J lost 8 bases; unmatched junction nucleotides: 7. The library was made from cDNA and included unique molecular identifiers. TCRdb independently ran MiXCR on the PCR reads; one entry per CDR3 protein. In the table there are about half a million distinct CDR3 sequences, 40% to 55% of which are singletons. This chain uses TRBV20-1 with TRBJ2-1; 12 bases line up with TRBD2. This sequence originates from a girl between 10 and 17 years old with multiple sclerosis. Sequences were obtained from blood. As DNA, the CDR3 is TGCAGTGCTCAACGACTAGCGGGGGTGGATGAGCAGTTCTTC. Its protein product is CSAQRLAGVDEQFF.